This record concerns one TCR beta chain sequence. Antigen: not known. One end of the junction varies from germline; a read error may be responsible. Using a J-beta primer mix together with a sample-barcoded 5' primer, a second PCR was run for roughly 6 to 12 cycles. TCRdb re-called the 5' RACE reads with MiXCR, one entry per CDR3 protein. The sample contains some 790,000 distinct CDR3 sequences, 25% to 35% of which appear only once. This sample was taken from a study of blood T cells in healthy people across ages. Study-wide results and caveats: Age showed a roughly linear inverse relationship with TCR beta diversity per million T cells.

CDR3 length: 14 residues. Germline CDR1 reads SGHRS; CDR2 reads YFSETQ. The chain combines TRBV5-1 with TRBJ2-7; D is tentatively TRBD1 or TRBD2 (6 bases each). The J call may be in error: the DNA end matches TRBJ2-5 better. The sequencing input was blood. This TCR was sampled from a woman of 80 years or more in good health. CDR3: CAGSLGGQRETQYF. The CDR3 DNA is TGCGCCGGCAGCTTGGGGGGACAAAGAGAGACCCAGTACTTC.